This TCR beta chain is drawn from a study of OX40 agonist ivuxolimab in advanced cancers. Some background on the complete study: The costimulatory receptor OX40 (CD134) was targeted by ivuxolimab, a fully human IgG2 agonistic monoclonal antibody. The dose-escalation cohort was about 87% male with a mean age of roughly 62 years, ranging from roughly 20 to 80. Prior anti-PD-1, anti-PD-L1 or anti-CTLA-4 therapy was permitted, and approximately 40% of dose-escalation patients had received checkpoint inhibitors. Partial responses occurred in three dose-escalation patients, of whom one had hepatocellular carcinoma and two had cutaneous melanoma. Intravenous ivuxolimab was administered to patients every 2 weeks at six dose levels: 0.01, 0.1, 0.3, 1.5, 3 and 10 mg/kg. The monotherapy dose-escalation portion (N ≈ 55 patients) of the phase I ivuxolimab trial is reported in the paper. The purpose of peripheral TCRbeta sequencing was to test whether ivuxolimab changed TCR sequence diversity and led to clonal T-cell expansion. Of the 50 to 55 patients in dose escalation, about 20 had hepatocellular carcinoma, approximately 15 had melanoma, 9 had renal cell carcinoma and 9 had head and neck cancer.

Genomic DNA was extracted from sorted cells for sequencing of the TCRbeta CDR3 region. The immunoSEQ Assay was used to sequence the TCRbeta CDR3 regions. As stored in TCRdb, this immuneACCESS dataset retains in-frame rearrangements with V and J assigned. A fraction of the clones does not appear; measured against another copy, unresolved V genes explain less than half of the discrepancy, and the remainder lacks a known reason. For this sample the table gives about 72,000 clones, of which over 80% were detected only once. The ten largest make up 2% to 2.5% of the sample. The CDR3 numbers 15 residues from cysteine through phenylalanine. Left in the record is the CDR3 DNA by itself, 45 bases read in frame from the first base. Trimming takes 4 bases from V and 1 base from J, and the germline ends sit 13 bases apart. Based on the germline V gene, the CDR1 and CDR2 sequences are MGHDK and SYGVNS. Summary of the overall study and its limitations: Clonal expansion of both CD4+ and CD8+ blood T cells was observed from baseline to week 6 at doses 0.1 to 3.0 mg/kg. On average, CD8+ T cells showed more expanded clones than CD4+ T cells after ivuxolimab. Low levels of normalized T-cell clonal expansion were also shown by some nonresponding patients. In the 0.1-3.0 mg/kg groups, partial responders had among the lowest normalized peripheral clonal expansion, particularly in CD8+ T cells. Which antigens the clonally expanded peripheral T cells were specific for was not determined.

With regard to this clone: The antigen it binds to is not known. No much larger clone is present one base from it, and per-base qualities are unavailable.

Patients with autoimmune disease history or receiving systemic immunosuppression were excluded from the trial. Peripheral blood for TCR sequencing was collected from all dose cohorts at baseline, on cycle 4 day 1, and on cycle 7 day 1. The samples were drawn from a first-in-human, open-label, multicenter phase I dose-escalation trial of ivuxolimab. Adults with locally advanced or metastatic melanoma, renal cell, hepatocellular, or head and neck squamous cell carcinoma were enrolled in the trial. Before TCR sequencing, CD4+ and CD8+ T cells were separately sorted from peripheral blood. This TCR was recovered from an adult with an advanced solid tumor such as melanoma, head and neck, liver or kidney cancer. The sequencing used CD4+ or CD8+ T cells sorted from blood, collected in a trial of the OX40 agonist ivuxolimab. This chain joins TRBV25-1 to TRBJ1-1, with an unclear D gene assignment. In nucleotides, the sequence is TGTGCCAGCAGTGGCGTTGGGCGGGGGAACACTGAAGCTTTCTTT. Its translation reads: CASSGVGRGNTEAFF.